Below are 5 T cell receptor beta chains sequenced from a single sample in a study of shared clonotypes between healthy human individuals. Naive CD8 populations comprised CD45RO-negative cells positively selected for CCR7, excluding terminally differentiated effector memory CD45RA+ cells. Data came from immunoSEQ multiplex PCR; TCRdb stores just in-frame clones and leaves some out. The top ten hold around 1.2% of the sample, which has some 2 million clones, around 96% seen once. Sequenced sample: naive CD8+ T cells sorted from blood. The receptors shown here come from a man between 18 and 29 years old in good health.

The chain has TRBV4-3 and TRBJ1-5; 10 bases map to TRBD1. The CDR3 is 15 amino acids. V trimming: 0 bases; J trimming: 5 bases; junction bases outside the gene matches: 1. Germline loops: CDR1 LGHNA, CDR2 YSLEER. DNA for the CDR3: TGCGCCAGCAGCCAAGAGGACAGGGGGGATCAGCCCCAGCATTTT. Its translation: CASSQEDRGDQPQHF.

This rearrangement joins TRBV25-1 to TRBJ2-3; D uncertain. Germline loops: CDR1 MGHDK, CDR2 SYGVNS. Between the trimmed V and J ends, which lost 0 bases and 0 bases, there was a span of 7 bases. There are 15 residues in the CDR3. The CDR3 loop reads CASSEYPSSTDTQYF. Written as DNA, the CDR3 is TGTGCCAGCAGTGAATACCCCAGTAGCACAGATACGCAGTATTTT. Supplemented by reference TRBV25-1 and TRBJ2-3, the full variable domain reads EADIYQTPRYLVIGTGKKITLECSQTMGHDKMYWYQQDPGMELHLIHYSYGVNSTEKGDLSSESTVSRIRTEHFPLTLESARPSHTSQYLCASSEYPSSTDTQYFGPGTRLTVL.

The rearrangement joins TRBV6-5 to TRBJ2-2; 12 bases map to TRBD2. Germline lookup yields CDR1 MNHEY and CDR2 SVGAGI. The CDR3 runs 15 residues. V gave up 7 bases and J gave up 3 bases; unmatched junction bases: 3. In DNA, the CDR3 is TGTGCCAGCACCCTAGCGGGAGGGGACACCGGGGAGCTGTTTTTT. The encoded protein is CASTLAGGDTGELFF.

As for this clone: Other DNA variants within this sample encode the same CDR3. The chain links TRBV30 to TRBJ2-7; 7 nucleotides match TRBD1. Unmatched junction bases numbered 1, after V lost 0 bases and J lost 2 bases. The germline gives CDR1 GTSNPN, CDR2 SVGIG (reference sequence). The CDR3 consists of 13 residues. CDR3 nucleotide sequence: TGTGCCTGGAGTGTGCAGGGGGCCTACGAGCAGTACTTC. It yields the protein CAWSVQGAYEQYF.

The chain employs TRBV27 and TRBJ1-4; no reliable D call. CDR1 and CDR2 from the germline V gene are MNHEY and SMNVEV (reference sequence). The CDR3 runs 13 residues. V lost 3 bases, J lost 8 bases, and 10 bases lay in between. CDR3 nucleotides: TGTGCCAGCAGTTTTGATTACGAAGAAAAACTGTTTTTT. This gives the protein CASSFDYEEKLFF.